Reported below is one T cell receptor (beta chain). The antigen remains unidentified. The data stem from a study of shared clonotypes between healthy human individuals. Genomic DNA belonging to each subset was distributed in equal measure over several immunoSEQ plates. TCRdb's table, derived via immunoSEQ multiplex PCR, lists solely in-frame clones and lacks some. The table lists millions of clones, over 85% of them singletons. The CDR3 totals 15 residues. Per the germline V gene, CDR1 is GTSNPN and CDR2 is SVGIG (reference sequence). V was trimmed by 2 bases and J by 5 bases, leaving 15 bases between them. Study-wide points: Larger estimated richness was generally recorded for naive subsets relative to memory subsets. The study sampled only blood, and tissue repertoires likely differ.

Material: naive CD4+ T cells sorted from blood. Documented subset: CD45RA+ positively selected. This sequence joins TRBV30 and TRBJ2-2; D might be TRBD1 or TRBD2, each matching 5 bases. This clonotype was obtained from a man aged 18 to 30 in good health. DNA for the CDR3: TGTGCCTGGAGTTTAGTAAGGGGACGTACCGGGGAGCTGTTTTTT. Its translation is CAWSLVRGRTGELFF. Full variable domain (missing parts from reference TRBV30 and TRBJ2-2): SQTIHQWPATLVQPVGSPLSLECTVEGTSNPNLYWYRQAAGRGLQLLFYSVGIGQISSEVPQNLSASRPQDRQFILSSKKLLLSDSGFYLCAWSLVRGRTGELFFGEGSRLTVL.